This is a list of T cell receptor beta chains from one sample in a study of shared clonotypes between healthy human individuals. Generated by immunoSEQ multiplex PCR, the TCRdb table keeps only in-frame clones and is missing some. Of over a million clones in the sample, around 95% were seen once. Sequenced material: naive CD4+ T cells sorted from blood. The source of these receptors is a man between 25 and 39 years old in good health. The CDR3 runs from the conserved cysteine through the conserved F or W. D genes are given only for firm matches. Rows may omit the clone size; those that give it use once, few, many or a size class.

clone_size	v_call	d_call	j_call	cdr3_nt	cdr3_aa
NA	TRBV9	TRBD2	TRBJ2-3	TGTGCCAGCAGCGTGTCTAGGGGAGGGCGCACAGATACGCAGTATTTT	CASSVSRGGRTDTQYF
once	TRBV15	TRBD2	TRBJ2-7	TGTGCCACCAGCTCCCAAACGGGAGGGGAGCAGTACTTC	CATSSQTGGEQYF
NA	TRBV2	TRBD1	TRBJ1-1	TGTGCCAGCATGTCGGGACAGAACATTTTTGGCACTGAAGCTTTCTTT	CASMSGQNIFGTEAFF
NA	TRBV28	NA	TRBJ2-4	TGTGCCAGCAGTTTATTTAGTCGTATTTACATTCAGTACTTC	CASSLFSRIYIQYF
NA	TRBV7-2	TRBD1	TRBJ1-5	TGTGCCAGCAGCTTACGTTGGGACAGCCGGTCTTCCGATCAGCCCCAGCATTTT	CASSLRWDSRSSDQPQHF
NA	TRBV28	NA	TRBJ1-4	TGTGCCGGCGCGGGTCCAACTAATGAAAAACTGTTTTTT	CAGAGPTNEKLFF
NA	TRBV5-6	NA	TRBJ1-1	TGTGCCAGCAGCTTGGTTGTGGCCACTGAAGCTTTCTTT	CASSLVVATEAFF
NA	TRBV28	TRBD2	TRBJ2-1	TGTGCCAGCTTTCGAGCGGGAGGGCCCTACAATGAGCAGTTCTTC	CASFRAGGPYNEQFF
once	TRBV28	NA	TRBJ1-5	TGTGCCAGCAGCTCAGCCAATCTCGACAGCAATCAGCCCCAGCATTTT	CASSSANLDSNQPQHF
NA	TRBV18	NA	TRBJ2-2	TGTGCCAGCTCAACTAACACCGGGGAGCTGTTTTTT	CASSTNTGELFF
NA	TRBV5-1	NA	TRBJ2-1	TGCGCCAGCAGCCTCGAATTGGGGCCAAAGCAGTTCTTC	CASSLELGPKQFF
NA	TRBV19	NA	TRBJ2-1	TGTGCCAGTAGACAAAGACTGAGTAGCTCCTACAATGAGCAGTTCTTC	CASRQRLSSSYNEQFF
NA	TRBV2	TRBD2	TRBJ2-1	TGTGCCAGCAGTGAAGCGGGACTAGACGGGAATGAGCAGTTCTTC	CASSEAGLDGNEQFF
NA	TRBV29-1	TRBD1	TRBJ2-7	TGCAGCGTTGATGGACAGGGGGGCTACGAGCAGTACTTC	CSVDGQGGYEQYF
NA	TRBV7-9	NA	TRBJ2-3	TGTGCCAGCAGCTTTGGCGGAAGCACAGATACGCAGTATTTT	CASSFGGSTDTQYF